This T cell receptor (beta chain) was identified during a study of glioma-infiltrating T cells after dendritic cell vaccination. At the level of the study: Three intradermal dendritic cell vaccine injections were given every two weeks.

This CDR3 is 15 amino acids long. Germline CDR1 reads SGHAT; CDR2 reads FQNNGV. The trim removed 6 bases at V and 1 base at J, leaving 7 bases unmatched. Study-level results: Only a small number of patients had complete blood and tumor samples.

A note on this clone: Its antigen is currently unknown.

Input was 2 ug genomic DNA, or all available if less. Clones were read by immunoSEQ multiplex PCR, and TCRdb kept only the in-frame ones, dropping some. The sample shows more than 95,000 clones, roughly four fifths of them seen only once. The receptor's source is a human donor with glioblastoma. Specimen: blood, collected before dendritic cell vaccination. The J gene is TRBJ2-7, the V gene TRBV11-2; 9 bases map to TRBD1. DNA of the CDR3: TGTGCCAGCAGTTGGGACAGGGTGAGTTCCTACGAGCAGTACTTC. Residues: CASSWDRVSSYEQYF.